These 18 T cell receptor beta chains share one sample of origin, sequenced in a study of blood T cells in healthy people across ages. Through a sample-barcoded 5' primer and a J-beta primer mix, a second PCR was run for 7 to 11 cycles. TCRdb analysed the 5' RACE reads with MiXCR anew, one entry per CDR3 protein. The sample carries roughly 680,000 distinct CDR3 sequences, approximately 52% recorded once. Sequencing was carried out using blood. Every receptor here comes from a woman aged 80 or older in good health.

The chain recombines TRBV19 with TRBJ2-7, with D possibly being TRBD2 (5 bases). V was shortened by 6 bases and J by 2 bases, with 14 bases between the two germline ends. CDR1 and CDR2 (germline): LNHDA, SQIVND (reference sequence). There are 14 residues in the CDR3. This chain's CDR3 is CASSSGGLTYEQYF. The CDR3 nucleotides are TGTGCCAGTAGCTCAGGAGGCCTAACCTACGAGCAGTACTTC.

CDR3 nucleotides: TGTGCCAGCAGGTCGGGACTAGCCTTGAATGAGCAGTTCTTC. Translated: CASRSGLALNEQFF. V usage is TRBV27 and J usage is TRBJ2-1, with 9 positions matching TRBD2. With 6 bases clipped from V and 7 bases from J, the junction kept 7 bases outside the gene matches. This CDR3 region has 14 residues. In germline, CDR1 is MNHEY, CDR2 SMNVEV (reference sequence).

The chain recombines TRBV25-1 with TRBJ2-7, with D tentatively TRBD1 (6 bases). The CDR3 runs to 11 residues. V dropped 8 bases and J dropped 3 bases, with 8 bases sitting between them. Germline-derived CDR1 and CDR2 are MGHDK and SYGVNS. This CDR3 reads CASQQGYEQYF. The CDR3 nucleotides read TGTGCCAGCCAACAGGGCTACGAGCAGTACTTC.

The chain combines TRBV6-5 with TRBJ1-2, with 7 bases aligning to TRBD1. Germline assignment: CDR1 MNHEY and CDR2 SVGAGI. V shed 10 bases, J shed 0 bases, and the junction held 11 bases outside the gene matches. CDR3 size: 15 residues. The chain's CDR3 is CATRPQDRANYGYTF. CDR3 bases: TGTGCCACCCGACCCCAAGACAGGGCTAACTATGGCTACACCTTC.

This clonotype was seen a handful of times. The CDR3 loop reads CASRAGTQETQYF. The CDR3 DNA reads as TGTGCCAGCAGAGCCGGGACTCAAGAGACCCAGTACTTC. The rearrangement joins TRBV28 to TRBJ2-5, with D perhaps TRBD2 (6 bases). This CDR3 is 13 amino acids long. Germline V CDR1 and CDR2: MDHEN, SYDVKM. Trimming took 6 bases from V and 2 from J, leaving 10 bases between them.

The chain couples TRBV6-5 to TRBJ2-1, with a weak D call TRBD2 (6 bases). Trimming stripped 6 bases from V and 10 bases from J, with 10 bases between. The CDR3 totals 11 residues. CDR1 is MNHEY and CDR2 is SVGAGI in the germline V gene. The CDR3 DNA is TGTGCCAGCAGCGGGGGTTGGGAGCAGTTCTTC. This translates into CASSGGWEQFF.

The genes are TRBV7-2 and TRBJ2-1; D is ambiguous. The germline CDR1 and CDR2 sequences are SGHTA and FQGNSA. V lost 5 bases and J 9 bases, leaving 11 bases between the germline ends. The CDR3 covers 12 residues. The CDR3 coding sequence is TGTGCCAGCAGCCTAACTACGATTGAGCAGTTCTTC. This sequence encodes CASSLTTIEQFF.

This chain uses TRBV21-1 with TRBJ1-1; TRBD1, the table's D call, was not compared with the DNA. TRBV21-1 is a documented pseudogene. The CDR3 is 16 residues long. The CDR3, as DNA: TGTGCCAGCAGCATCTTACAGGGTATGGGGTTGACTGAAGCTTTCTTT. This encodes CASSILQGMGLTEAFF.

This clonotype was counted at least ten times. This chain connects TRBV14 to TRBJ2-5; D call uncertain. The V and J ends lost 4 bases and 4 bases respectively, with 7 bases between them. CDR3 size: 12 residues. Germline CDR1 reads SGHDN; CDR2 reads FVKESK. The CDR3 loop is CASSPMGETQYF. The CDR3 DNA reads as TGTGCCAGCAGCCCGATGGGAGAGACCCAGTACTTC.

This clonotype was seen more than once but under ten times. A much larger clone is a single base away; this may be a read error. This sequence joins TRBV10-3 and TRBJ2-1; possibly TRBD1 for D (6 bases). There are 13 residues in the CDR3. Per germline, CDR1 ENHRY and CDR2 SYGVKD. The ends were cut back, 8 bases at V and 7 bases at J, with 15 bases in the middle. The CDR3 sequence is CAIGGTRGNEQFF. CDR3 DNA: TGTGCCATCGGGGGCACTCGGGGAAATGAGCAGTTCTTC.

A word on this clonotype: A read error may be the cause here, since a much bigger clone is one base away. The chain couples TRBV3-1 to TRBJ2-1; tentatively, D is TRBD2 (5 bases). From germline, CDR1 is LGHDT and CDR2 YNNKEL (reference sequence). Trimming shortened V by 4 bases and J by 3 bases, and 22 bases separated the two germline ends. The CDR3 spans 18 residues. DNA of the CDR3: TGTGCCAGCAGCCCCTCCGGTAGCGCCCTGAGCTACTACAATGAGCAGTTCTTC. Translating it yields CASSPSGSALSYYNEQFF.

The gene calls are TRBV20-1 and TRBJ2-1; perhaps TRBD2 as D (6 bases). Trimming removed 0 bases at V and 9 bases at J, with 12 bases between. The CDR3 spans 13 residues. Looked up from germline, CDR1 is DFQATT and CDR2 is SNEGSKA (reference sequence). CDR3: CSARDSLALEQFF. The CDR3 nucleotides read TGCAGTGCTAGAGATTCCCTAGCGCTTGAGCAGTTCTTC.

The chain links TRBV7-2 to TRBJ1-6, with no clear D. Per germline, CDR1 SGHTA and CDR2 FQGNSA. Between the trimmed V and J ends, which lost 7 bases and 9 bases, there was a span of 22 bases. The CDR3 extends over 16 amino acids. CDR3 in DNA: TGTGCCAGCAACACAAGGGCGCGCCAAGTAGTTTCACCCCTCCACTTT. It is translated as CASNTRARQVVSPLHF.

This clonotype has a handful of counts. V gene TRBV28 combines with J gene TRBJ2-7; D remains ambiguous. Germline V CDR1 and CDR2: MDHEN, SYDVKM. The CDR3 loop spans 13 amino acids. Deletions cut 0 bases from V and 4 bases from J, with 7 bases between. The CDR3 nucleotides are TGTGCCAGCAGTTTATGGTCGGTATACGAGCAGTACTTC. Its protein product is CASSLWSVYEQYF.

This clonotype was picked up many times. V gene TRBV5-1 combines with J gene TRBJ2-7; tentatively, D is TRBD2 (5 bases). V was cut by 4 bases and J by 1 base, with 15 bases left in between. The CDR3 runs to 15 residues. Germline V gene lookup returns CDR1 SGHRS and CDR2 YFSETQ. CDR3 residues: CASSTQRSDSYEQYF. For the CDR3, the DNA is TGCGCCAGCAGCACACAGCGGTCCGATTCCTACGAGCAGTACTTC.

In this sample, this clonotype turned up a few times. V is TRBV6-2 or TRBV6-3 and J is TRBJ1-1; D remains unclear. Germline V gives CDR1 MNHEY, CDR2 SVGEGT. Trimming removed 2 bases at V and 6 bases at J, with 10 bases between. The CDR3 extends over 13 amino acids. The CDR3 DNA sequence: TGTGCCAGCAGTTACCCCAGACCCCCTGAAGCTTTCTTT. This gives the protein CASSYPRPPEAFF.

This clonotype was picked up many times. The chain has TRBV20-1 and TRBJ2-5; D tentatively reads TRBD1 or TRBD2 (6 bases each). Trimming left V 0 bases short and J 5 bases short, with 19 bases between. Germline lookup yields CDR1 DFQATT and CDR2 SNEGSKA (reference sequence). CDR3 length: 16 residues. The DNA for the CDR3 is TGCAGTGCTAGAGACCCGAGGGGGGATCAGAGGGAGACCCAGTACTTC. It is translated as CSARDPRGDQRETQYF.

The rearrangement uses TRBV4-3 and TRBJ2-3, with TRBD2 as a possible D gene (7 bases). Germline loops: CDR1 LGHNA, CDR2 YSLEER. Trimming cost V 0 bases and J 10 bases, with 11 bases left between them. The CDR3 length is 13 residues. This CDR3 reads CASSQETGGAQYF. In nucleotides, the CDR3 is TGCGCCAGCAGCCAAGAGACGGGGGGCGCGCAGTATTTT.